These 8 T cell receptor beta chains came from one sample sequenced in a study of T cell clonotyping in hematopoietic cell transplantation. Indicated time point: recipient sample about 28 days before transplant, after cytoreduction. Libraries were prepared by immunoSEQ multiplex PCR; TCRdb keeps only in-frame clonotypes and omits some of them. The table lists about 18,000 clones, 86% of them singletons, with approximately 8% in the top ten. The sequencing here drew on peripheral blood mononuclear cells, taken before stem cell transplant. The receptors stem from a man aged 45-60 years with acute myeloid leukemia. Some clones in this sample may be carry-over from other donors' samples.

This chain connects TRBV7-8 to TRBJ2-7, with D tentatively TRBD1 (6 bases). Germline-derived CDR1 and CDR2 are SGHVS and FQNEAQ. Trimming pared 2 bases from V and 5 bases from J, leaving 13 bases between. The CDR3 has 14 residues. The CDR3 sequence: CASSLLGGLDEQYF. Here the CDR3 DNA reads TGTGCCAGCAGCTTACTTGGGGGCCTGGACGAGCAGTACTTC.

The J gene is TRBJ2-5, the V gene TRBV28, with D perhaps matching TRBD1 (6 bases). V was cut by 7 bases and J by 5 bases, with 17 bases left in between. The CDR3 totals 14 residues. Germline CDR1 and CDR2: MDHEN and SYDVKM. CDR3 amino acids: CASTPAGRGETQYF. Here the CDR3 DNA reads TGTGCCAGCACCCCGGCTGGCAGGGGCGAGACCCAGTACTTC.

The rearrangement joins TRBV7-6 to TRBJ2-1; 10 nucleotides agree with TRBD1. J lost 5 bases, V lost 8 bases, and 6 bases had no gene match. The germline CDR1 and CDR2 sequences are SGHVS and FNYEAQ. CDR3 length equals 14 residues. CDR3 region: CASARDRGDNEQFF. CDR3 DNA: TGTGCCAGCGCCCGGGACAGGGGCGACAATGAGCAGTTCTTC. Based on the CDR3 plus reference TRBV7-6 and TRBJ2-1, the full variable domain is GAGVSQSPRYKVTKRGQDVALRCDPISGHVSLYWYRQALGQGPEFLTYFNYEAQQDKSGLPNDRFSAERPEGSISTLTIQRTEQRDSAMYRCASARDRGDNEQFFGPGTRLTVL.

The chain recombines TRBV14 with TRBJ1-4, with TRBD1 identical over 9 bases. In germline, CDR1 is SGHDN, CDR2 FVKESK. J lost 7 bases, V lost 3 bases, and 6 bases had no gene match. The CDR3 runs to 15 residues. CDR3 in amino acids: CASSQMGQGREKLFF. The CDR3 DNA is TGTGCCAGCAGCCAGATGGGACAGGGACGTGAAAAACTGTTTTTT.

The chain uses TRBV9 and TRBJ1-1; tentatively, D is TRBD1 (5 bases). Trimming took 3 bases from V and 6 from J, leaving 12 bases between them. The CDR3 runs 13 residues. From germline, CDR1 is SGDLS and CDR2 YYNGEE. The CDR3, as DNA: TGTGCCAGCAGCGCCGGGGGGTACTCTGAAGCTTTCTTT. This translates into CASSAGGYSEAFF.

The CDR3 DNA is TGTGCCAGCAGTGGACAGGGGAACTATGGCTACACCTTC. Amino acid sequence: CASSGQGNYGYTF. The rearrangement links TRBV2 to TRBJ1-2, with 8 nucleotides matching TRBD1. J was trimmed by 2 bases and V by 4 bases; bases with no gene match: 0. The V gene's germline CDR1 is SNHLY and CDR2 FYNNEI. CDR3 length: 13 amino acids.

The rearrangement uses TRBV5-1 and TRBJ1-1, with TRBD1 matching over 10 bases. Germline lookup yields CDR1 SGHRS and CDR2 YFSETQ. J was trimmed by 6 bases and V by 4 bases; bases with no gene match: 9. CDR3 length: 15 residues. CDR3 sequence reads: CASSAGGQGFAEAFF. The DNA of the CDR3 is TGCGCCAGCAGCGCGGGGGGACAGGGGTTCGCTGAAGCTTTCTTT.

The chain links TRBV15 to TRBJ1-1; D ambiguous. Germline V gene lookup returns CDR1 LNHNV and CDR2 YYDKDF (reference sequence). V was pared by 0 bases and J by 3 bases, with 8 bases between. This CDR3 is 14 amino acids long. The CDR3 DNA reads as TGTGCCACCAGCAGAGATCACGGGGACACTGAAGCTTTCTTT. Translation gives CATSRDHGDTEAFF. The full variable domain, completed using reference TRBV15 and TRBJ1-1, is DAMVIQNPRYQVTQFGKPVTLSCSQTLNHNVMYWYQQKSSQAPKLLFHYYDKDFNNEADTPDNFQSRRPNTSFCFLDIRSPGLGDTAMYLCATSRDHGDTEAFFGQGTRLTVV.